Listed here are 26 T cell receptor beta chains from one sample, sequenced in a study of T cell responses to AZD1222 COVID-19 vaccine (dated by TCRdb to the early 2020s). The time point label here, explained by the study, means: baseline before first vaccination. Library prep was done by the immunoSEQ multiplex PCR assay. Imported from immuneACCESS, the table was reduced by TCRdb to in-frame sequences with V and J called. These copies leave out some clones; in studies compared against another copy, an unresolved V gene accounts for under half, and the cause of the remainder is not known. Here the sample has more than 85,000 clones; approximately 88% occur a single time. Over 15% of the sample comes from the top ten. This sample comprised peripheral blood, obtained on day 0 of AZD1222 vaccination. These receptors originate from an adult in good health.

V is TRBV11-3 and J is TRBJ2-2, with TRBD2 matching over 16 bases. The CDR3 length is 20 residues. Germline V gene data show CDR1 as SGHNT and CDR2 as YENEEA. V was pared by 4 bases and J by 3 bases, with 11 bases of the junction left unmatched. The CDR3 sequence is CASSSTQGTSGRAYTGELFF. The DNA of the CDR3 is TGTGCCAGCAGCTCCACACAGGGGACTAGCGGGAGGGCCTACACCGGGGAGCTGTTTTTT.

In nucleotides, the CDR3 is TGTGCCAGCAGCTATGAACTTGGGGACAGCAACTCTGGGGCCAACGTCCTGACTTTC. The encoded protein is CASSYELGDSNSGANVLTF. The V and J genes are TRBV13 and TRBJ2-6, with 7 nucleotides matching TRBD1. Trimming took 4 bases from V and 0 from J; bases not matched to a gene: 12. CDR3 length: 19 residues. From germline, CDR1 is PRHDT and CDR2 FYEKMQ (reference sequence).

This clone came up a few times. This chain uses TRBV10-2 with TRBJ2-6, with unresolved D. The CDR3 runs to 13 residues. V lost 3 bases, J lost 5 bases, and 5 bases lay in between. Germline values: CDR1 WSHSY, CDR2 SAAADI. CDR3 sequence reads: CASSEQRANVLTF. CDR3 in DNA: TGCGCCAGCAGTGAACAAAGGGCCAACGTCCTGACTTTC.

This clone was detected once. The chain uses TRBV5-6 and TRBJ2-3; TRBD1 is a possible D gene (5 bases). The CDR3 sequence is 13 residues long. Between the trimmed V and J ends, which lost 5 bases and 3 bases, there was a span of 10 bases. CDR1 SGHDT and CDR2 YYEEEE come from the germline V gene. In DNA form, the CDR3 reads TGTGCCAGCAGGGGCAGGGTAACAGATACGCAGTATTTT. Its translation: CASRGRVTDTQYF.

This sequence joins TRBV6-5 and TRBJ2-1; D tentatively fits TRBD1 or TRBD2 (5 bases each). CDR1 and CDR2 from the germline V gene are MNHEY and SVGAGI. The ends were cut back, 0 bases at V and 2 bases at J, with 8 bases in the middle. The CDR3 contains 15 residues. Here the CDR3 reads CASSYSGTAYNEQFF. The CDR3 DNA is TGTGCCAGCAGTTACTCCGGGACGGCCTACAATGAGCAGTTCTTC.

The chain has TRBV25-1 and TRBJ1-6; 9 nucleotides match TRBD1. J was trimmed by 13 bases and V by 6 bases; bases with no gene match: 13. Germline lookup yields CDR1 MGHDK and CDR2 SYGVNS. The CDR3 has 15 residues. The CDR3 DNA reads TGTGCCAGCAGGGGCTCCGGGACAGGGCCAGTCCCCCTCCACTTT. Amino acids: CASRGSGTGPVPLHF.

The rearrangement joins TRBV7-9 to TRBJ2-7, with D maybe TRBD1 (7 bases). CDR3 length: 14 amino acids. Germline lookup yields CDR1 SEHNR and CDR2 FQNEAQ (reference sequence). The germline V and J ends were trimmed by 5 bases and 3 bases, with 14 bases remaining between them. The chain's CDR3 is CASSPRQGGYEQYF. CDR3 bases: TGTGCCAGCAGCCCCCGACAGGGAGGCTACGAGCAGTACTTC.

This clone appeared a single time. The V call is TRBV14, the J call TRBJ2-1; 11 positions match TRBD2. The germline V gene has CDR1 SGHDN and CDR2 FVKESK. The ends lost 0 bases at V and 5 bases at J; junction bases unmatched: 3. CDR3 length: 16 amino acids. The CDR3 DNA follows: TGTGCCAGCAGCCAAGAACCGGGACTAGCGGACAATGAGCAGTTCTTC. It is translated as CASSQEPGLADNEQFF.

Details on this clone: This sample includes further DNA sequences coding for the same CDR3. The V gene is TRBV15, the J gene TRBJ1-2, with D perhaps matching TRBD1 (6 bases). Germline assignment: CDR1 LNHNV and CDR2 YYDKDF (reference sequence). This CDR3 contains 14 residues. The V gene lost 3 bases and the J gene lost 2 bases, with 10 bases spanning the gap. Here the CDR3 DNA reads TGTGCCACCAGCAGGGGCGGGACAAACTATGGCTACACCTTC. Protein: CATSRGGTNYGYTF. The full variable domain, completed using reference TRBV15 and TRBJ1-2, is DAMVIQNPRYQVTQFGKPVTLSCSQTLNHNVMYWYQQKSSQAPKLLFHYYDKDFNNEADTPDNFQSRRPNTSFCFLDIRSPGLGDTAMYLCATSRGGTNYGYTFGSGTRLTVV.

The rearrangement uses TRBV11-2 and TRBJ2-2, with a weak D call TRBD1 (7 bases). CDR1 and CDR2 (germline): SGHAT, FQNNGV. This CDR3 spans 15 amino acids. Trimming took 0 bases from V and 5 from J, leaving 10 bases between them. Written as DNA, the CDR3 is TGTGCCAGCAGCTTAGAACCAGGGGGGACCGGGGAGCTGTTTTTT. Its protein is CASSLEPGGTGELFF. The full variable domain, rest sourced from reference TRBV11-2 and TRBJ2-2, is EAGVAQSPRYKIIEKRQSVAFWCNPISGHATLYWYQQILGQGPKLLIQFQNNGVVDDSQLPKDRFSAERLKGVDSTLKIQPAKLEDSAVYLCASSLEPGGTGELFFGEGSRLTVL.

This clone was picked up a small number of times. The chain links TRBV11-3 to TRBJ2-7; 7 positions agree with TRBD2. The junction had 13 bases not matched to a gene; V was cut back by 0 bases and J by 2 bases. CDR1 and CDR2 from the germline V gene are SGHNT and YENEEA. The CDR3 covers 18 residues. The CDR3 is CASSLERGGTKPTYEQYF. The CDR3 nucleotides are TGTGCCAGCAGCTTAGAGCGGGGAGGGACCAAACCAACCTACGAGCAGTACTTC.

DNA for the CDR3: TGTGCCAGCAGACGGACAGGGGACGCCTATGGCTACACCTTC. Translating gives CASRRTGDAYGYTF. The chain has TRBV5-5 and TRBJ1-2; the match to TRBD1 covers 9 bases. The CDR3 consists of 14 residues. Losses at the gene ends were 5 bases for V and 4 bases for J; bases not matched to a gene: 6. Germline V gene lookup returns CDR1 SGHKS and CDR2 YYEKEE (reference sequence). The complete variable domain, with remaining parts taken from reference TRBV5-5 and TRBJ1-2, reads DAGVTQSPTHLIKTRGQQVTLRCSPISGHKSVSWYQQVLGQGPQFIFQYYEKEERGRGNFPDRFSARQFPNYSSELNVNALLLGDSALYLCASRRTGDAYGYTFGSGTRLTVV.

The chain combines TRBV6-6 with TRBJ2-7; 7 bases match TRBD2. Germline V gene data show CDR1 as MNHNY and CDR2 as SVGAGI (reference sequence). The CDR3 is 15 amino acids. V lost 7 bases and J lost 6; bases outside the gene matches: 15. The chain's CDR3 is CASINKIAGAGEQYF. The CDR3 DNA reads TGTGCCAGCATCAACAAGATTGCGGGAGCGGGCGAGCAGTACTTC.

This clone was detected only a few times. The CDR3 sequence is CASSYSPDRAGELFF. Here the CDR3 DNA reads TGTGCCAGCAGTTACTCGCCGGACAGGGCCGGGGAGCTGTTTTTT. The J gene is TRBJ2-2, the V gene TRBV6-5; TRBD1 matches at 8 bases. V lost 0 bases and J lost 6; bases outside the gene matches: 3. The CDR3 spans 15 residues. The V gene's germline CDR1 is MNHEY and CDR2 SVGAGI.

The chain couples TRBV2 to TRBJ2-3; D possibly corresponds to TRBD2 (6 bases). Trimming removed 6 bases at V and 6 bases at J, with 13 bases between. Germline V gene data show CDR1 as SNHLY and CDR2 as FYNNEI. The CDR3 is 13 amino acids. The CDR3 DNA reads TGTGCCAGCAGCGGAGGGGAGTTGGATACGCAGTATTTT. Protein product: CASSGGELDTQYF.

CDR3 protein: CASSSSRGREKLFF. The CDR3 DNA reads TGCGCCAGCAGTTCCAGTCGTGGCCGCGAAAAACTGTTTTTT. The V call is TRBV5-1, the J call TRBJ1-4; D is undetermined. The CDR3 totals 14 residues. Germline-derived CDR1 and CDR2 are SGHRS and YFSETQ. V was pared by 5 bases and J by 8 bases, with 16 bases between. Based on the CDR3 plus reference TRBV5-1 and TRBJ1-4, the full variable domain is KAGVTQTPRYLIKTRGQQVTLSCSPISGHRSVSWYQQTPGQGLQFLFEYFSETQRNKGNFPGRFSGRQFSNSRSEMNVSTLELGDSALYLCASSSSRGREKLFFGSGTQLSVL.

This sequence joins TRBV14 and TRBJ1-2; a possible D gene is TRBD1 (5 bases). Germline CDR1 SGHDN, CDR2 FVKESK. Trimming took 0 bases from V and 3 from J, leaving 11 bases between them. The CDR3 is made up of 15 amino acids. The CDR3 is CASSQDSGGDYGYTF. The CDR3 nucleotides read TGTGCCAGCAGCCAAGATTCCGGGGGTGACTATGGCTACACCTTC.

The V call is TRBV7-2, the J call TRBJ1-1; D remains ambiguous. The CDR3 is made up of 15 amino acids. The V end lost 5 bases, the J end lost 0 bases, and 13 bases lay between the germline ends. CDR1 and CDR2 (germline): SGHTA, FQGNSA. The CDR3 bases are TGTGCCAGCAGCCCCGGGTGGCTCGTGAACACTGAAGCTTTCTTT. Its translation: CASSPGWLVNTEAFF.

V is TRBV2 and J is TRBJ2-1; D is uncertain. This CDR3 has 14 residues. Trimming shortened V by 7 bases and J by 6 bases, and 16 bases separated the two germline ends. CDR1 SNHLY and CDR2 FYNNEI come from the germline V gene. The CDR3 region is CASKAGPPGNEQFF. DNA for the CDR3: TGTGCCAGCAAAGCAGGCCCTCCCGGCAATGAGCAGTTCTTC.

V gene TRBV4-1 combines with J gene TRBJ1-1; possible D gene TRBD1, 6 bases. With 0 bases removed from V and 3 bases from J, the gap between germline ends came to 11 bases. Germline CDR1 is MGHRA and CDR2 is YSYEKL. The CDR3 contains 15 residues. The DNA of the CDR3 is TGCGCCAGCAGCCAAGATAGGGGGGATTACACTGAAGCTTTCTTT. Amino acids: CASSQDRGDYTEAFF.

This chain uses TRBV10-3 with TRBJ1-1; no firm D call. Trimming stripped 2 bases from V and 4 bases from J, with 11 bases between. Germline assignment: CDR1 ENHRY and CDR2 SYGVKD. The CDR3 loop spans 14 amino acids. The CDR3 DNA reads as TGTGCCATCAGTGAGGGGTTTGGGAGCACTGAAGCTTTCTTT. Its translation is CAISEGFGSTEAFF.

J is TRBJ1-1 and V is TRBV18; D unresolved. Germline CDR1 KGHSH, CDR2 LQKENI. V was shortened by 3 bases and J by 5 bases, with 16 bases between the two germline ends. CDR3 length: 15 amino acids. The CDR3 here is CASSPTLQEGTEAFF. The CDR3 nucleotides are TGTGCCAGCTCACCCACACTTCAGGAGGGAACTGAAGCTTTCTTT.

The chain links TRBV6-2 or TRBV6-3 to TRBJ1-3; the D gene is possibly TRBD1 (6 bases). The germline V gene encodes CDR1 MNHEY and CDR2 SVGEGT. This CDR3 is built from 18 residues. Trimming shortened V by 2 bases and J by 1 base, and 18 bases separated the two germline ends. CDR3 residues: CASSYGAGDLPSGNTIYF. As DNA, the CDR3 is TGTGCCAGCAGTTACGGGGCAGGGGATTTGCCTTCTGGAAACACCATATATTTT.

The chain uses TRBV12-3 or TRBV12-4 and TRBJ1-2; possible D gene TRBD1, 6 bases. The germline V and J ends were trimmed by 5 bases and 2 bases, with 6 bases remaining between them. The CDR3 is 12 amino acids. The CDR3 DNA is TGTGCCAGCAGTGACAGGAACTATGGCTACACCTTC. Amino acid sequence: CASSDRNYGYTF.

The genes are TRBV10-1 and TRBJ2-7; 8 bases are a match to TRBD1. V shed 5 bases and J 0 bases; nucleotides not matched to a gene: 3. This CDR3 comprises 14 residues. Per germline, CDR1 WNHNN and CDR2 SYGVQD (reference sequence). CDR3 loop: CASSRDRFSYEQYF. The DNA for the CDR3 is TGCGCCAGCAGTAGGGACAGGTTCTCCTACGAGCAGTACTTC.

This chain joins TRBV7-9 and TRBJ2-2; possibly TRBD2 for D (5 bases). The CDR3 extends over 13 amino acids. The V and J ends lost 11 bases and 4 bases respectively, with 14 bases between them. Germline CDR1 is SEHNR and CDR2 is FQNEAQ (reference sequence). This chain's CDR3 is CAGKALATGELFF. The CDR3 DNA reads as TGTGCCGGAAAAGCTCTAGCCACCGGGGAGCTGTTTTTT. Together with reference TRBV7-9 and TRBJ2-2, the CDR3 gives the full variable domain: DTGVSQNPRHKITKRGQNVTFRCDPISEHNRLYWYRQTLGQGPEFLTYFQNEAQLEKSRLLSDRFSAERPKGSFSTLEIQRTEQGDSAMYLCAGKALATGELFFGEGSRLTVL.